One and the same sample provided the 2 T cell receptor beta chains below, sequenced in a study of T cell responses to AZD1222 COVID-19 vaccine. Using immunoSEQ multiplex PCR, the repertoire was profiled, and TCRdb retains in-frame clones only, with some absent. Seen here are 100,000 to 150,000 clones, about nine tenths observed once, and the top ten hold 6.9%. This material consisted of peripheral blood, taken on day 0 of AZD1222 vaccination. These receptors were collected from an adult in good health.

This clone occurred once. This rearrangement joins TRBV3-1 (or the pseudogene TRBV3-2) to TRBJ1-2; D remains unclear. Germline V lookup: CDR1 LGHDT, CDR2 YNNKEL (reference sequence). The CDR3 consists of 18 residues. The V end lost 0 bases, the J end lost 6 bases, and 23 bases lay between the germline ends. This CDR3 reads CASSQDLRGQLLIHGYTF. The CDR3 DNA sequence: TGTGCCAGCAGCCAAGATCTGCGCGGGCAGCTCTTAATCCATGGCTACACCTTC.

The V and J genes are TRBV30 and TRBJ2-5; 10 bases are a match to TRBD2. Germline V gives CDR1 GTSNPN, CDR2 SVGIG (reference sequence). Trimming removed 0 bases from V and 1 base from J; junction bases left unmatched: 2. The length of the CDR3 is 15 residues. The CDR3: CAWSVLAGIQETQYF. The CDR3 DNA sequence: TGTGCCTGGAGTGTACTAGCGGGGATCCAAGAGACCCAGTACTTC.